This T cell receptor beta chain derives from a study of blood T cell repertoires in COVID-19. Study as a whole: Specimens from acute and convalescent COVID-19 originated in the United States, Italy and Spain. PBMCs, B-cell-depleted T cells, or T cells were the source of the cDNA or gDNA that made up the material.

Original handling: Amplification of reference gene primers provided the estimated nucleated cell counts. The assay was immunoSEQ multiplex PCR, and TCRdb's table has in-frame clones only and misses some. V and J calls and clone size follow that table, whereas D and trimming were derived from the DNA. Here the sample spans about 170,000 clones, 79% being singletons. CDR3 length equals 13 residues. Germline CDR1 and CDR2: MNHNY and SVGAGI (reference sequence). The V end was cut by 2 bases, the J end by 8 bases, with 12 bases between. The TCR was taken from a woman aged 70-85 years in a cohort exposed to, infected with or recovered from COVID-19 (not recorded which). The rearrangement uses TRBV6-6 and TRBJ1-2; TRBD1 might be the D (5 bases). Sequenced material: PBMCs or T cells enriched from blood (not recorded which). CDR3 nucleotide sequence: TGTGCCAGCAGTTACCCCCAGGGTATAGGCTACACCTTC. Its protein is CASSYPQGIGYTF.